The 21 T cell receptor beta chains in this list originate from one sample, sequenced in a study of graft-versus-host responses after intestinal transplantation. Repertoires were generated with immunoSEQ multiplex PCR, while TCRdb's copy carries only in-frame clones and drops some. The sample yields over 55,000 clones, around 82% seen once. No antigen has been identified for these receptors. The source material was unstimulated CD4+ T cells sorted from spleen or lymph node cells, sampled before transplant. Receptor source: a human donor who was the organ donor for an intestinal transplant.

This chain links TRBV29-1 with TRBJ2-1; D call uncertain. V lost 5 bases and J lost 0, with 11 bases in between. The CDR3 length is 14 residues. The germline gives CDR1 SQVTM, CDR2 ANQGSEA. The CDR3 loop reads CSVFNPSSYNEQFF. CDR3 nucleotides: TGCAGCGTTTTCAATCCGAGCTCCTACAATGAGCAGTTCTTC.

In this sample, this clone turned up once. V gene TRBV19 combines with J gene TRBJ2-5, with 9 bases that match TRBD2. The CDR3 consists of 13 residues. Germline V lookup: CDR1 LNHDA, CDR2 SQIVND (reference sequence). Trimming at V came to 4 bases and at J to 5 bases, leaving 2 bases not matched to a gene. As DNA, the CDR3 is TGTGCCAGTAGTAGCGGGGGGGCCGAGACCCAGTACTTC. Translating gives CASSSGGAETQYF.

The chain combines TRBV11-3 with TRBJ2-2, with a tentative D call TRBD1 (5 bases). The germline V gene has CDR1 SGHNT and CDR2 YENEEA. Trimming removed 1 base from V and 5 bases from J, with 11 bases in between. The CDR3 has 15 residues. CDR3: CASSLAGHRTGELFF. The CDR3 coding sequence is TGTGCCAGCAGCTTAGCAGGGCATCGGACCGGGGAGCTGTTTTTT.

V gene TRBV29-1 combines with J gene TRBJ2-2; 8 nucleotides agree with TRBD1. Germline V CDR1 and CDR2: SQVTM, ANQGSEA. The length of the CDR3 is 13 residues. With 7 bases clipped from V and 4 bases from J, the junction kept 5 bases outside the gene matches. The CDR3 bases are TGCAGCGCCTCGACAGGGGCCACCGGGGAGCTGTTTTTT. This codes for CSASTGATGELFF.

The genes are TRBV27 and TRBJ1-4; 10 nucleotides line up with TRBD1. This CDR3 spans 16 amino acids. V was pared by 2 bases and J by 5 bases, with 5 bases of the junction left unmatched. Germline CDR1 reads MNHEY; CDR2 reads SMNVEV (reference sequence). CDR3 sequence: CASSLKWTGGNEKLFF. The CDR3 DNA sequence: TGTGCCAGCAGTTTAAAGTGGACAGGGGGGAATGAAAAACTGTTTTTT.

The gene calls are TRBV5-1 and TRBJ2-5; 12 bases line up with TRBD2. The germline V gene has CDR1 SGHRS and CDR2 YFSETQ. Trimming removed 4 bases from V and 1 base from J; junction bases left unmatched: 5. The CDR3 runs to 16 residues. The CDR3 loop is CASSLLTSGGQETQYF. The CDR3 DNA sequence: TGCGCCAGCAGCCTGTTGACTAGCGGGGGCCAAGAGACCCAGTACTTC.

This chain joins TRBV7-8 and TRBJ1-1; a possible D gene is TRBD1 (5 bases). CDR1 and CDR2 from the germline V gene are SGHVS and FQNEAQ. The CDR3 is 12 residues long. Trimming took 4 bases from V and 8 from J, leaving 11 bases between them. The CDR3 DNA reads TGTGCCAGCAGCTCTAGGGGACTAGAAGCTTTCTTT. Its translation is CASSSRGLEAFF.

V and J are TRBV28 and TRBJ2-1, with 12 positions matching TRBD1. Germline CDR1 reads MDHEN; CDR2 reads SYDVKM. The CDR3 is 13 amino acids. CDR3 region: CAAGDRGLNEQFF. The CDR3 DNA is TGTGCAGCCGGGGACAGGGGGCTAAATGAGCAGTTCTTC.

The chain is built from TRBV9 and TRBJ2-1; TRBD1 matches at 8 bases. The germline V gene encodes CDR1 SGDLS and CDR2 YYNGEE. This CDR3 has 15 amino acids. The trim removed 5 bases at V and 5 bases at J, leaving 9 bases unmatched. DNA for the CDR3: TGTGCCAGCAGTGTTCGGACAGGGTGGAACAATGAGCAGTTCTTC. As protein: CASSVRTGWNNEQFF.

CDR3 protein: CASSLRQGNTEAFF. The CDR3 nucleotides read TGTGCCAGCAGTTTACGGCAGGGGAACACTGAAGCTTTCTTT. The chain links TRBV28 to TRBJ1-1; D possibly corresponds to TRBD1 (5 bases). The V and J ends lost 2 bases and 1 base respectively, with 8 bases between them. From germline, CDR1 is MDHEN and CDR2 SYDVKM. The CDR3 extends over 14 amino acids.

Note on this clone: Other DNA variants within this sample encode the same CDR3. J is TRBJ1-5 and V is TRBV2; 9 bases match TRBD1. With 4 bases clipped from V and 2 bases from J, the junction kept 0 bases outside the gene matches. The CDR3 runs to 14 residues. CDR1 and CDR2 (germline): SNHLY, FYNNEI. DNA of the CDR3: TGTGCCAGCAGTGGGACAGGGGGCAATCAGCCCCAGCATTTT. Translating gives CASSGTGGNQPQHF.

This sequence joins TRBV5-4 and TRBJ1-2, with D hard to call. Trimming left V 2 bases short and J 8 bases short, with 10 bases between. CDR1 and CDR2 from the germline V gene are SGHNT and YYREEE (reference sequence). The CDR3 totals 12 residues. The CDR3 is CASSFLGGGYTF. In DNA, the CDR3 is TGTGCCAGCAGCTTTTTGGGAGGGGGCTACACCTTC.

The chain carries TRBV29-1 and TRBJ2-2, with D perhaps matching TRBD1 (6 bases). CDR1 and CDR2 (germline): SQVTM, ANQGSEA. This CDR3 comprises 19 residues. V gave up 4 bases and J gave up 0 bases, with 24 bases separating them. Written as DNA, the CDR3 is TGCAGCGTTGTTGGGGAGACAGGACCACGATCCCCGAACACCGGGGAGCTGTTTTTT. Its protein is CSVVGETGPRSPNTGELFF.

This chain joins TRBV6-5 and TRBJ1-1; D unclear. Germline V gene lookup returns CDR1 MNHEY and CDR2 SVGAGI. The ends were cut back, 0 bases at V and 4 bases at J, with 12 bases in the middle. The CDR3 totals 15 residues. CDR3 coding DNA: TGTGCCAGCAGTTACTCGAGAGCCTTGAGCACTGAAGCTTTCTTT. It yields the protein CASSYSRALSTEAFF.

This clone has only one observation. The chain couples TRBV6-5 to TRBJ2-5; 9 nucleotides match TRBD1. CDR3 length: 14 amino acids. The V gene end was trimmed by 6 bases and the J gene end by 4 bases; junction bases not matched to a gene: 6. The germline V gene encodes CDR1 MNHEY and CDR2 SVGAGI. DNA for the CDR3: TGTGCCAGCAGACAGGGGGCGAGAGGAGAGACCCAGTACTTC. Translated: CASRQGARGETQYF.

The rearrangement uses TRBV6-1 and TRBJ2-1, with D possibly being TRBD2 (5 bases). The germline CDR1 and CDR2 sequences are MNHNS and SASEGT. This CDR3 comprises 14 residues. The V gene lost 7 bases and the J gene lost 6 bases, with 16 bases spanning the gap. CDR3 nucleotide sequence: TGTGCCAGCATCCGCGGGTTGGCTCGCAATGAGCAGTTCTTC. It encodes CASIRGLARNEQFF.

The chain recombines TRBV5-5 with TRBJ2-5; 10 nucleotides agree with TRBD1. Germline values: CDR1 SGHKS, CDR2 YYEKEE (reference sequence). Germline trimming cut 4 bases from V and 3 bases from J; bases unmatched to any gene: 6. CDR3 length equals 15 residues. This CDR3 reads CASSIGTGVKETQYF. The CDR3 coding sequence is TGTGCCAGCAGCATTGGGACAGGGGTTAAAGAGACCCAGTACTTC. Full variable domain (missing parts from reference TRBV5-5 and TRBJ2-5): DAGVTQSPTHLIKTRGQQVTLRCSPISGHKSVSWYQQVLGQGPQFIFQYYEKEERGRGNFPDRFSARQFPNYSSELNVNALLLGDSALYLCASSIGTGVKETQYFGPGTRLLVL.

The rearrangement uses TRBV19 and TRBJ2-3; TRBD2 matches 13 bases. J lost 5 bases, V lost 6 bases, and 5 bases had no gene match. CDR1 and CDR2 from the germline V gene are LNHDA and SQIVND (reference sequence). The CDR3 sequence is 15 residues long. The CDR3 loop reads CASRLAGGHRDTQYF. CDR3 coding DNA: TGTGCCAGTAGACTAGCGGGGGGGCACCGAGATACGCAGTATTTT.

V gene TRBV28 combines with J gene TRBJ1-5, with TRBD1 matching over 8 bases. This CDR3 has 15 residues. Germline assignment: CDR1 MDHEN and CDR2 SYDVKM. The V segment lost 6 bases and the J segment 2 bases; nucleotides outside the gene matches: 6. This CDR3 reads CASRRDRGGNQPQHF. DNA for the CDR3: TGTGCCAGCAGACGTGACAGGGGAGGCAATCAGCCCCAGCATTTT.

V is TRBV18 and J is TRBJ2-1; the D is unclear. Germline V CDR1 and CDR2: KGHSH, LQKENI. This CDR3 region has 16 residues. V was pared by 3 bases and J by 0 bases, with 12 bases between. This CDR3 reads CASSPLGRVSYNEQFF. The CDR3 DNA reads TGTGCCAGCTCACCCCTGGGTCGGGTCTCCTACAATGAGCAGTTCTTC.

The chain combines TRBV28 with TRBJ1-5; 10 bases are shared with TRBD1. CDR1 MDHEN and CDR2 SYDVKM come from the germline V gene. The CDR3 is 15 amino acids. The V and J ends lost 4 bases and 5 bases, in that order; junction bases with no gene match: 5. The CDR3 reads CASSSHDRGHQPQHF. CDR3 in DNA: TGTGCCAGCAGTTCCCATGACAGGGGGCATCAGCCCCAGCATTTT.